This T cell receptor (beta chain) was obtained from a study of beta chain features in type 1 diabetes. Overall study context: In age, gender and cell yields, patients were similar to healthy donors. Study-wide results and limits: The study found that naive, central memory and Treg TCRB repertoires appeared more similar in patients than in healthy donors. Short templates might get an advantage during PCR, and this would be equal in patients and controls. All four CD4+ subsets from Type 1 diabetes patients carried moderately but significantly shorter TCRB CDR3s.

Germline V CDR1 and CDR2: LGHNA, YNFKEQ. The CDR3 sequence is 13 residues long. V lost 0 bases and J 6 bases, leaving 6 bases between the germline ends. Reverse transcription of all isolated RNA meant that expressed TCRB transcripts were sequenced. Measured with immunoSEQ multiplex PCR; TCRdb has only the in-frame clones, and not every one. In the table there are over 200,000 clones, 11% of which are singletons. This clone was seen more than once but under ten times. Its antigen is not identified. The authors took one heparinised blood draw, averaging approximately 120 mL, from each donor. This sequence joins TRBV4-2 and TRBJ1-5; no clear D. The specimen was naive CD4+ T cells from blood. The TCR sequence derives from a man aged 25-45 years with type 1 diabetes. This CDR3 is CASSQDEGQPQHF. The CDR3 nucleotides read TGTGCCAGCAGCCAAGATGAGGGTCAGCCCCAGCATTTT.